The rows below give T cell receptor beta chains drawn from one sample of a study of OX40 agonist ivuxolimab in advanced cancers. The assay was immunoSEQ multiplex PCR, and TCRdb's table has in-frame clones only and misses some. The sample yields about 120,000 clones, around 87% seen once. Material: CD4+ or CD8+ T cells sorted from blood, obtained in a trial of the OX40 agonist ivuxolimab. Every receptor here comes from an adult with an advanced solid tumor such as melanoma, head and neck, liver or kidney cancer. Each CDR3 is given with its conserved first and last residue. A D gene is named only where the DNA matches it firmly. The size field is filled for only some rows; it gives once, few, many or a size class.

CDR3 protein	CDR3 DNA	clone size	J gene	V gene	D gene
CASSPGLAGYNEQFF	TGTGCCAGCTCACCGGGACTAGCGGGGTACAATGAGCAGTTCTTC	NA	TRBJ2-1	TRBV18	TRBD2
CASSLDVGGGGTQYF	TGTGCCAGCAGCTTGGATGTAGGGGGGGGAGGTACGCAGTATTTT	NA	TRBJ2-3	TRBV5-4	NA
CASSVRDYYQETQYF	TGTGCCAGCAGCGTAAGGGACTACTACCAAGAGACCCAGTACTTC	NA	TRBJ2-5	TRBV9	TRBD2
CASSEGTSVDTQYF	TGTGCCAGCAGTGAAGGGACTAGCGTAGATACGCAGTATTTT	NA	TRBJ2-3	TRBV6-1	TRBD2
CASSVPGQGPGKLFF	TGTGCCAGCAGTGTTCCGGGACAGGGGCCTGGAAAACTGTTTTTT	NA	TRBJ1-4	TRBV6-4	TRBD1
CASSQMGLAGAKYNEQFF	TGCGCCAGCAGCCAGATGGGACTAGCGGGGGCCAAGTACAATGAGCAGTTCTTC	NA	TRBJ2-1	TRBV4-1	TRBD2
CAGRAHGYTF	TGTGCCGGAAGGGCCCATGGCTACACCTTC	few	TRBJ1-2	TRBV30	NA
CASSFGGGPDTQYF	TGTGCCAGCAGCTTCGGTGGGGGGCCAGATACGCAGTATTTT	NA	TRBJ2-3	TRBV7-2	NA
CASSQSEGGRDTQYF	TGCGCCAGCAGTCAATCGGAGGGGGGGCGAGATACGCAGTATTTT	NA	TRBJ2-3	TRBV23-1	NA
CASSPGYSNQPQHF	TGTGCCAGCTCACCAGGATATAGCAATCAGCCCCAGCATTTT	NA	TRBJ1-5	TRBV18	NA
CASGTAIPYEQYF	TGTGCCAGTGGGACAGCGATACCCTACGAGCAGTACTTC	NA	TRBJ2-7	TRBV28	TRBD1
CASTPGAGASNQPQHF	TGTGCCAGTACCCCTGGGGCCGGTGCTAGTAATCAGCCCCAGCATTTT	NA	TRBJ1-5	TRBV19	NA
CASSLYGQGLLNEQFF	TGTGCCAGCAGCTTGTACGGACAGGGTCTCCTTAATGAGCAGTTCTTC	NA	TRBJ2-1	TRBV7-9	TRBD1
CASSLMGPANTEAFF	TGCGCCAGCAGCTTAATGGGTCCCGCTAACACTGAAGCTTTCTTT	NA	TRBJ1-1	TRBV5-1	NA
CASSSRFYGYTF	TGTGCCAGCAGTTCGAGGTTCTATGGCTACACCTTC	NA	TRBJ1-2	TRBV28	NA
CASSLGGRETQYF	TGTGCTAGCAGCCTAGGGGGGCGGGAGACCCAGTACTTC	NA	TRBJ2-5	TRBV7-7	NA
CATSPRTGGELFHEQYF	TGTGCCACCAGCCCACGGACAGGGGGCGAGTTATTCCACGAGCAGTACTTC	once	TRBJ2-7	TRBV15	TRBD1
CASSSLPGGTEAFF	TGTGCCAGCAGTTCCCTACCGGGGGGGACTGAAGCTTTCTTT	once	TRBJ1-1	TRBV27	NA
CAWSDRVVSNQPQHF	TGTGCCTGGAGCGACAGGGTTGTCAGCAATCAGCCCCAGCATTTT	NA	TRBJ1-5	TRBV30	TRBD1
CASSFAAGQETQYF	TGTGCCAGCAGCTTCGCGGCGGGTCAAGAGACCCAGTACTTC	once	TRBJ2-5	TRBV7-2	NA
CASSRGLAGGPLSGANVLTF	TGCGCCAGCAGCCGGGGACTAGCGGGGGGACCTCTCTCTGGGGCCAACGTCCTGACTTTC	once	TRBJ2-6	TRBV4-3	TRBD2
CASSDPGELFF	TGTGCCAGCAGTGACCCCGGGGAGCTGTTTTTT	NA	TRBJ2-2	TRBV2	NA
CASSAGEGISPLHF	TGCGCCAGCTCTGCAGGGGAGGGAATTTCACCCCTCCACTTT	NA	TRBJ1-6	TRBV5-1	NA
CASSLIGSGELFF	TGTGCCAGCAGTTTAATAGGGTCCGGGGAGCTGTTTTTT	NA	TRBJ2-2	TRBV28	NA
CASSIGGVYNSPLHF	TGTGCCAGCAGTATAGGGGGGGTCTATAATTCACCCCTCCACTTT	NA	TRBJ1-6	TRBV28	NA
CATVQTGVNTEAFF	TGTGCCACCGTCCAAACAGGGGTGAACACTGAAGCTTTCTTT	NA	TRBJ1-1	TRBV6-5	TRBD1
CASSQAGNTIYF	TGCGCCAGCAGCCAAGCAGGAAACACCATATATTTT	NA	TRBJ1-3	TRBV4-1	NA
CASKDILAGSTDTQYF	TGTGCCAGCAAAGATATTCTAGCGGGGAGCACAGATACGCAGTATTTT	NA	TRBJ2-3	TRBV28	TRBD2
CASSISVREDYGYTF	TGTGCCAGTAGTATATCAGTCAGGGAGGACTATGGCTACACCTTC	NA	TRBJ1-2	TRBV19	NA
CASRGGTRGQETQYF	TGTGCCAGCAGGGGCGGGACTAGAGGACAAGAGACCCAGTACTTC	NA	TRBJ2-5	TRBV27	TRBD2
CASSQDSQGRANVLTF	TGCGCCAGCAGCCAAGATTCACAGGGTAGGGCCAACGTCCTGACTTTC	NA	TRBJ2-6	TRBV4-1	NA
CASSESPGYEQYF	TGTGCCAGCAGTGAATCTCCGGGTTACGAGCAGTACTTC	NA	TRBJ2-7	TRBV25-1	NA
CASSLAALSNGYTF	TGTGCCAGCAGCTTAGCGGCCCTATCCAATGGCTACACCTTC	NA	TRBJ1-2	TRBV7-9	NA
CASSIAGQGVHGYTF	TGTGCCAGTAGTATAGCGGGACAAGGGGTGCATGGCTACACCTTC	NA	TRBJ1-2	TRBV19	NA
CASRRSNEKLFF	TGTGCCAGCAGGCGGTCTAATGAAAAACTGTTTTTT	NA	TRBJ1-4	TRBV25-1	NA
CASSDRWGLAGTYEQYF	TGCGCCAGCAGTGACAGGTGGGGACTAGCGGGAACCTACGAGCAGTACTTC	NA	TRBJ2-7	TRBV10-2	TRBD2
CASSKGAGLSYYEQYF	TGTGCCAGCAGCAAAGGGGCAGGCCTGAGCTACTACGAGCAGTACTTC	NA	TRBJ2-7	TRBV21-1	NA
CASSAGQGLQETQYF	TGTGCCAGCAGCGCCGGACAGGGGCTCCAAGAGACCCAGTACTTC	NA	TRBJ2-5	TRBV9	TRBD1
CAWSVSLYEQYF	TGTGCCTGGAGTGTAAGCCTGTACGAGCAGTACTTC	NA	TRBJ2-7	TRBV30	NA
CASSLPRQGSGDTQYF	TGCGCCAGCAGCCTACCGCGGCAGGGGTCGGGAGATACGCAGTATTTT	NA	TRBJ2-3	TRBV5-1	NA